The rows below give T cell receptor beta chains drawn from one sample of a study of shared clonotypes between healthy human individuals. TCRdb's copy holds only in-frame clones and misses some; the assay was immunoSEQ multiplex PCR. The data hold about 2.3 million clones, with just under 95% observed a single time. Sequenced material: naive CD4+ T cells from PBMCs. The receptors shown here come from a man aged 18 to 29 in good health. Some clones in this sample may be carry-over from other donors' samples. Each CDR3 is given with its conserved first and last residue. A D gene is named only where the DNA matches it firmly. Only part of the rows carry a size: once, few, many, or a class if the clone is expanded.

TRBJ1-5	.	TRBV18	.	TGTGCCAGCTCACCGACGGGGCCTCTTCAGCCCCAGCATTTT	CASSPTGPLQPQHF
TRBJ2-4	TRBD1	TRBV5-1	.	TGCGCCAGCAGCTTGAGGCCCGCCGGACAGGGAATGATCAAAAACATTCAGTACTTC	CASSLRPAGQGMIKNIQYF
TRBJ1-1	.	TRBV7-2	.	TGTGCCAGCAGCTTAATACAGGGGAACACTGAAGCTTTCTTT	CASSLIQGNTEAFF
TRBJ2-7	TRBD1	TRBV9	.	TGTGCCAGCAGCGCGAAACCAGGGGGAAGCTCCTACGAGCAGTACTTC	CASSAKPGGSSYEQYF
TRBJ1-3	.	TRBV6-6	.	TGTGCCAGCAGTTACTCCGGGACCTATGGAAACACCATATATTTT	CASSYSGTYGNTIYF
TRBJ2-5	.	TRBV2	.	TGTGCCAGCAGTGGCAACAGGGCGGAGACCCAGTACTTC	CASSGNRAETQYF
TRBJ2-6	.	TRBV9	.	TGTGCCAGCAGCGTAGAGGGAGCTAACTCTGGGGCCAACGTCCTGACTTTC	CASSVEGANSGANVLTF
TRBJ2-7	.	TRBV28	.	TGTGCCAGCAGTTTGGGACGGTTAACCTACGAGCAGTACTTC	CASSLGRLTYEQYF
TRBJ2-7	TRBD2	TRBV30	.	TGTGCCTGGAGTGTAGGAAAACGGGGGGTCGAGCAGTACTTC	CAWSVGKRGVEQYF
TRBJ1-2	.	TRBV15	.	TGTGCCACCAGCAGCAGGGGCGAAAACTATGGCTACACCTTC	CATSSRGENYGYTF
TRBJ2-2	.	TRBV21-1	.	TGTGCCAGCGGCCACAGGGGAGAAAACACCGGGGAGCTGTTTTTT	CASGHRGENTGELFF
TRBJ1-4	.	TRBV6-6	.	TGTGCCAGCTCCAACGCCGCAACTAATGAAAAACTGTTTTTT	CASSNAATNEKLFF
TRBJ1-5	.	TRBV29-1	.	TGCAGCGTTGAAGATCGGGGAGGTCAGCCCCAGCATTTT	CSVEDRGGQPQHF
TRBJ2-1	.	TRBV5-1	.	TGCGCCAGCAATTGGGAGGGGGCAAGATACAATGAGCAGTTCTTC	CASNWEGARYNEQFF
TRBJ2-3	.	TRBV14	.	TGTGCCAGCAGCTCCCGGTCCCGGATGAATACGCAGTATTTT	CASSSRSRMNTQYF
TRBJ1-4	.	TRBV30	few	TGTGCCTGGAGTGTAGGAGGGGCCGATGAAAAACTGTTTTTT	CAWSVGGADEKLFF
TRBJ2-2	.	TRBV7-8	.	TGTGCCAGCAGCCCGATCTACGGGATCGCCGGGGAGCTGTTTTTT	CASSPIYGIAGELFF
TRBJ2-2	.	TRBV6-1	.	TGTGCCAGCAGCGAGAGGGACGGCTACACCGGGGAGCTGTTTTTT	CASSERDGYTGELFF
TRBJ2-1	.	TRBV9	.	TGTGCCAGCAGCGTAGCGGGAGACGGTTACAATGAGCAGTTCTTC	CASSVAGDGYNEQFF
TRBJ1-3	.	TRBV18	few	TGTGCCAGCTCAGACCTCTCAGACAAACATGCCACCATATATTTT	CASSDLSDKHATIYF
TRBJ2-3	TRBD2	TRBV10-3	.	TGTGCCATCAGTGAGAGGGCTAGCGGGAGCACAGATACGCAGTATTTT	CAISERASGSTDTQYF
TRBJ2-3	TRBD2	TRBV18	.	TGTGCCAGCTCACCTAGCGGGAGGACGCCCCGCGCAGATACGCAGTATTTT	CASSPSGRTPRADTQYF
TRBJ1-2	.	TRBV7-2	.	TGTGCCAGCAGCTTAACGACAGAGTATGGCTACACCTTC	CASSLTTEYGYTF
TRBJ2-5	.	TRBV6-6	.	TGTGCCAGCAGTTATGGGGTGGCGGCCCTACAAGAGACCCAGTACTTC	CASSYGVAALQETQYF
TRBJ1-2	TRBD1	TRBV25-1	.	TGTGCCAGCGGAGGGGGACAGGGGAACTATGGCTACACCTTC	CASGGGQGNYGYTF
TRBJ1-1	.	TRBV2	.	TGTGCCAGTTCTCCAGAGACAGGGAACACTGAAGCTTTCTTT	CASSPETGNTEAFF
TRBJ1-1	.	TRBV5-1	.	TGCGCCAGCAGCTGGAGTGATTCGAACACTGAAGCTTTCTTT	CASSWSDSNTEAFF
TRBJ1-4	.	TRBV28	.	TGTGCCAGCCACTGGGTCCTCGGAGAAAAACTGTTTTTT	CASHWVLGEKLFF
TRBJ1-5	TRBD1	TRBV9	.	TGTGCCAGCAGCACAGGGACAGCAAATCAGCCCCAGCATTTT	CASSTGTANQPQHF
TRBJ2-1	TRBD2	TRBV18	.	TGTGCCAGCTCACAGGGACTAGCGGAACTAAATGAGCAGTTCTTC	CASSQGLAELNEQFF
TRBJ1-2	.	TRBV10-3	.	TGTGCCATCAGTGGATCCGCCTCGGGCGGGATTAACTATGGCTACACCTTC	CAISGSASGGINYGYTF
TRBJ2-2	TRBD2	TRBV9	.	TGTGCCAGCAGCGTCCATCTAGCGGGAGCCGGGGAGCTGTTTTTT	CASSVHLAGAGELFF
TRBJ2-7	.	TRBV6-1	.	TGTGCCAGCAACCCGGGAGTTTACGAGCAGTACTTC	CASNPGVYEQYF
TRBJ2-6	.	TRBV18	once	TGTGCCAGCTCAGGCTTGGAGGCCAACGTCCTGACTTTC	CASSGLEANVLTF
TRBJ2-7	.	TRBV28	.	TGTGCCAGCAGATCAACTAAGGAGGGCTCCTACGAGCAGTACTTC	CASRSTKEGSYEQYF
TRBJ2-5	TRBD1	TRBV5-1	.	TGCGCCAGCAGCATAGGGACAGGGGGTTCAGAGACCCAGTACTTC	CASSIGTGGSETQYF
TRBJ2-1	TRBD2	TRBV29-1	.	TGCAGCGTTTTGAGGACTAGCGCGAGCTCCTACAATGAGCAGTTCTTC	CSVLRTSASSYNEQFF
TRBJ2-3	.	TRBV6-5	.	TGTGCCAGCAGTTACGGGCGGGGCACAGATACGCAGTATTTT	CASSYGRGTDTQYF
TRBJ2-3	TRBD2	TRBV27	few	TGTGCCAGCAGTTTGGTCCTAGCGGGTCCAGATACGCAGTATTTT	CASSLVLAGPDTQYF
TRBJ2-7	.	TRBV4-3	.	TGCGCCAGCAGCCAAGCCAGTGGGTCCTACGAGCAGTACTTC	CASSQASGSYEQYF
TRBJ1-5	.	TRBV7-9	few	TGTGCCAGCAGCTCTCGGGACGGTAGCAATCAGCCCCAGCATTTT	CASSSRDGSNQPQHF
TRBJ1-1	.	TRBV9	.	TGTGCCAGCACACACCGTGGGGAGGGAGGAGACACTGAAGCTTTCTTT	CASTHRGEGGDTEAFF
TRBJ1-5	TRBD1	TRBV5-1	.	TGCGCCAGCAGCTTGGGGGGACAGGGAGTTCAGCCCCAGCATTTT	CASSLGGQGVQPQHF
TRBJ1-1	.	TRBV6-1	.	TGTGCCAGCAGGCCGCTGAACACTGAAGCTTTCTTT	CASRPLNTEAFF
TRBJ1-5	.	TRBV18	.	TGTGCCAGCTCACCAAATGGGGTTGGTAGCAATCAGCCCCAGCATTTT	CASSPNGVGSNQPQHF
TRBJ2-7	.	TRBV5-1	.	TGCGCCAGCAGCTCCGGGACGGAAGCCTACGAGCAGTACTTC	CASSSGTEAYEQYF
TRBJ2-7	.	TRBV19	.	TGTGCCAGTAGTATAAGTCTCCGGGACTCCTACGAGCAGTACTTC	CASSISLRDSYEQYF
TRBJ1-6	.	TRBV27	.	TGTGCCAGCAGGTGGCAGGGCAATTCACCCCTCCACTTT	CASRWQGNSPLHF
TRBJ2-3	.	TRBV7-2	.	TGTGCCAGCAGCTTCAGTACAGATACGCAGTATTTT	CASSFSTDTQYF
TRBJ2-7	TRBD2	TRBV28	.	TGTGCCAGCAGTTACCCGCGTGGTAGCGGGACCTACGAGCAGTACTTC	CASSYPRGSGTYEQYF
TRBJ2-3	.	TRBV28	.	TGTGCCAGCAGTTTCCCCGGGGCGGGTAGCACAGATACGCAGTATTTT	CASSFPGAGSTDTQYF
TRBJ2-1	.	TRBV6-4	.	TGTGCCAGCAGTGACTCATTTCGGGGGCTGGGAGAGCAGTTCTTC	CASSDSFRGLGEQFF
TRBJ1-1	.	TRBV6-5	.	TGTGCCAGCAGGAACCTGAACACTGAAGCTTTCTTT	CASRNLNTEAFF
TRBJ1-4	.	TRBV19	.	TGTGCCAGTAAAAAGGTCTGGACAGTTCGGGAAAAACTGTTTTTT	CASKKVWTVREKLFF